This T cell receptor beta chain appears in the sequencing data of a study of blood T cell repertoires in COVID-19 (TCRdb year 2020). General notes on the study: Samples from collaborators originated in the United States, Italy and Spain and spanned both the acute and convalescent phases of COVID-19. The material from the prospective study consisted of cDNA or gDNA derived from T cells, B-cell-depleted T cells, or PBMCs. Subjects who had been exposed to COVID-19, were actively infected with it, or had recovered from it provided the deeply sampled blood TCRbeta repertoires that made up the dataset. The repertoires were released in a freely available public database meant as a resource for research on the immune response to SARS-CoV-2. Samples came from the ongoing ImmuneRACE study (first 160 participants) plus 1,254 subjects from 6 global collaborators. The sample metadata nearly always contained a de-identified subject ID, COVID-19 status, age in years and sex. Where available, HLA class I and class II types were obtained from metadata supplied by the sample provider rather than from assay-based typing. Points the paper makes about the study in general: The amount of clinical and demographic metadata varied by source and participant and was provided uncurated.

This clone was counted at least ten times. What antigen it recognizes has not been identified. It has no much larger one-base neighbor in the sample; base qualities were not kept. The CDR3 covers 18 residues, taking in both the cysteine and the phenylalanine. Only the CDR3 DNA is retained, 54 bases long and in frame from the first base. Whole blood was collected in K2EDTA tubes by collaborating institutions according to the institutions' own protocols. For TCRbeta analysis, collaborator samples were shipped as frozen whole blood, as isolated PBMCs, or as DNA extracted from either sample type. The immunoSEQ Assay, a bias-controlled multiplex PCR, was used to amplify TCRbeta CDR3 regions from genomic DNA. On the study's bioinformatics: The number of nucleated cells in each sample was estimated by amplification of reference gene primers within the assay. To quantify the absolute abundance of each unique TCRbeta CDR3 rearrangement, sequence reads were collapsed and filtered. For each sample, productive Simpson clonality was calculated by taking the square root of Simpson's diversity index across productive rearrangements. In its TCRdb copy, this immuneACCESS table keeps in-frame sequences only and misses some clones. Where compared with another copy, unresolved V genes explain less than half of these, and the others have no known cause. From that table come the V and J calls and clone size; the DNA was used to work out D and trimming. For this sample the table gives roughly 67,000 clones, of which less than 90% were detected only once. More than 8% of the sample lies in the top ten.

The material sequenced was peripheral blood. The sequence was obtained from a man aged 45 to 65 with active COVID-19. The chain is encoded by TRBV1 joined to TRBJ2-6; TRBD1, as called in the table, went unchecked against the DNA. TRBV1 has pseudogene status. The CDR3 corresponds to CTSSHGQGPFSGANVLTF. The sequenced DNA: TGCACCAGCAGCCACGGACAGGGGCCCTTCTCTGGGGCCAACGTCCTGACTTTC.